Shown below are 15 T cell receptor beta chains from a single sample sequenced in a study of type 1 and type 2 diabetes patients. PCR was run on genomic DNA. A primer set of 30 forward and 13 reverse primers amplified the CDR3. TCRdb independently ran MiXCR on the multiplex PCR reads; one entry per CDR3 protein. Of 250,000 to 300,000 distinct CDR3 sequences detected, approximately 45% appear once; the ten largest clones hold roughly an eighth. Sequencing was performed on peripheral blood mononuclear cells (PBMCs). These receptors were collected from a man younger than 30 with type 2 diabetes.

Only a few counts were recorded for this clonotype. The gene calls are TRBV19 and TRBJ1-2, with a possible D match to TRBD1 (5 bases). This CDR3 comprises 14 residues. Per the germline V gene, CDR1 is LNHDA and CDR2 is SQIVND (reference sequence). V lost 4 bases and J lost 8, with 17 bases in between. The CDR3 region is CASSTPYGANGYTF. The CDR3 nucleotides are TGTGCCAGTAGTACTCCTTACGGGGCTAACGGCTACACCTTC.

The chain joins TRBV10-1 to TRBJ2-3, with 7 bases identical to TRBD1. V dropped 7 bases and J dropped 5; count of bases not matched to a gene: 6. CDR1 is WNHNN, CDR2 SYGVQD, per germline (reference sequence). The CDR3 is 13 amino acids. The CDR3 DNA is TGCGCCAGCAAGGAAGGGGGCAAAGATACGCAGTATTTT. Residues: CASKEGGKDTQYF.

This chain joins TRBV10-3 and TRBJ1-5; 9 bases are shared with TRBD1. The CDR3 length is 12 residues. Losses at the gene ends were 10 bases for V and 6 bases for J; bases not matched to a gene: 4. Germline CDR1 reads ENHRY; CDR2 reads SYGVKD. In DNA, the CDR3 is TGTGCCACAGGGACAGGGAGTCAGCCCCAGCATTTT. Translated: CATGTGSQPQHF.

This clonotype was detected a few times. The chain carries TRBV7-9 and TRBJ2-1, with 8 bases that match TRBD2. The length of the CDR3 is 15 residues. The junction had 7 bases not matched to a gene; V was cut back by 5 bases and J by 4 bases. CDR1 is SEHNR, CDR2 FQNEAQ, per germline (reference sequence). The CDR3 nucleotides are TGTGCCAGCAGCCCACTAGCGGTTATATACAATGAGCAGTTCTTC. It is translated as CASSPLAVIYNEQFF.

The rearrangement uses TRBV30 and TRBJ2-5, with 10 bases aligning to TRBD1. The DNA end lines up better with TRBJ2-7; the J call may be wrong. The CDR3 length is 13 residues. Germline CDR1 reads GTSNPN; CDR2 reads SVGIG (reference sequence). For the CDR3, the DNA is TGTGCCTGGACCGGACAGGGGGCCTACGAGCAGTACTTC. This codes for CAWTGQGAYEQYF.

This clonotype was counted between two and nine times. The chain carries TRBV10-3 and TRBJ2-3; unclear D gene. There are 11 residues in the CDR3. CDR1 ENHRY and CDR2 SYGVKD come from the germline V gene. V lost 5 bases and J lost 3, with 3 bases in between. The CDR3, as DNA: TGTGCCATCAGTTCAACAGATACGCAGTATTTT. This codes for CAISSTDTQYF.

V usage is TRBV7-2 and J usage is TRBJ1-6; the match to TRBD1 covers 7 bases. CDR3 length: 13 residues. Germline lookup yields CDR1 SGHTA and CDR2 FQGNSA. J was trimmed by 14 bases and V by 4 bases; bases with no gene match: 8. The CDR3 region has the DNA TGTGCCAGCAGCTCAACGGGACAGTCAGCCCTCCACTTT. Encoded protein: CASSSTGQSALHF.

J is TRBJ2-3 and V is TRBV10-2; 9 positions agree with TRBD2. This CDR3 contains 13 residues. Germline loops: CDR1 WSHSY, CDR2 SAAADI. V lost 8 bases and J lost 4; bases outside the gene matches: 4. This chain's CDR3 is CASWGLAADTQYF. The CDR3 bases are TGCGCCAGCTGGGGACTAGCTGCAGATACGCAGTATTTT.

The chain uses TRBV10-3 and TRBJ1-1; D call uncertain. In germline, CDR1 is ENHRY, CDR2 SYGVKD. This CDR3 has 15 residues. V lost 3 bases, J lost 1 base, and 12 bases lay in between. The CDR3 DNA sequence: TGTGCCATCAGTGATACCCCGGCAACGAACACTGAAGCTTTCTTT. It codes for CAISDTPATNTEAFF.

The chain has TRBV7-3 and TRBJ2-6; tentative D call: TRBD1 (6 bases). In germline, CDR1 is SGHTA, CDR2 FQGTGA. This CDR3 is built from 14 residues. With 4 bases removed from V and 6 bases from J, the gap between germline ends came to 10 bases. The CDR3 DNA is TGTGCCAGCAGCTCCCCGGGACAGGCCAACGTCCTGACTTTC. Protein sequence: CASSSPGQANVLTF.

The chain has TRBV6-6 and TRBJ2-3, with TRBD2 matching over 15 bases. Trimming at V came to 6 bases and at J to 1 base, leaving 11 bases not matched to a gene. The germline CDR1 and CDR2 sequences are MNHNY and SVGAGI (reference sequence). The CDR3 extends over 19 amino acids. The CDR3 here is CASSVRAGLAGGRTDTQYF. The CDR3, as DNA: TGTGCCAGCAGCGTCCGGGCGGGACTAGCGGGGGGACGCACAGATACGCAGTATTTT.

J is TRBJ2-3 and V is TRBV20-1, with D perhaps matching TRBD2 (6 bases). This CDR3 contains 16 residues. Trimming removed 1 base at V and 4 bases at J, with 18 bases between. Germline CDR1 and CDR2: DFQATT and SNEGSKA (reference sequence). CDR3 protein: CSARALARRESDTQYF. The CDR3 bases are TGCAGTGCTAGAGCCCTGGCGCGTCGGGAGTCAGATACGCAGTATTTT.

This clonotype was seen repeatedly, ten times or more. The V call is TRBV20-1, the J call TRBJ2-7; 9 positions agree with TRBD2. The CDR3 is made up of 14 amino acids. Germline CDR1 DFQATT, CDR2 SNEGSKA (reference sequence). V shed 0 bases and J 2 bases; nucleotides not matched to a gene: 2. Here the CDR3 reads CSARDLAGTYEQYF. Here the CDR3 DNA reads TGCAGTGCTAGAGACCTAGCGGGAACCTACGAGCAGTACTTC.

This clonotype was detected a few times. A read error may explain this, as a much larger clone is one base away. V usage is TRBV27 and J usage is TRBJ2-5; D gene uncertain. The V gene lost 6 bases and the J gene lost 0 bases, with 2 bases spanning the gap. The CDR3 runs 11 residues. Germline CDR1 reads MNHEY; CDR2 reads SMNVEV (reference sequence). CDR3 sequence: CASRNQETQYF. DNA of the CDR3: TGTGCCAGCAGAAACCAAGAGACCCAGTACTTC.

The genes are TRBV10-3 and TRBJ2-5; 8 nucleotides match TRBD1. The CDR3 extends over 14 amino acids. The germline V gene has CDR1 ENHRY and CDR2 SYGVKD. With 6 bases clipped from V and 4 bases from J, the junction kept 7 bases outside the gene matches. The DNA of the CDR3 is TGTGCCATCAGCGCGACAGGGGTAGGAGAGACCCAGTACTTC. Translating it yields CAISATGVGETQYF.